This T cell receptor beta chain was captured in a study of OX40 agonist ivuxolimab in advanced cancers. Assay: immunoSEQ multiplex PCR; the TCRdb copy retains only in-frame clones and omits some. This sample yields 60,000 to 85,000 clones, of which over 80% are seen a single time; about 0.5% belongs to the top ten. Germline V gives CDR1 ENHRY, CDR2 SYGVKD. The length of the CDR3 is 15 residues. Between the trimmed V and J ends, which lost 3 bases and 5 bases, there was a span of 16 bases. Blood was sampled at baseline, cycle 4 day 1, and cycle 7 day 1. V and J are TRBV10-3 and TRBJ2-5; D possibly corresponds to TRBD2 (7 bases). This sequence originates from an adult with an advanced solid tumor such as melanoma, head and neck, liver or kidney cancer. The sample in question was CD4+ or CD8+ T cells sorted from blood, obtained in a trial of the OX40 agonist ivuxolimab. CDR3 sequence (DNA): TGTGCCATCAGTGATTTGGCCAGGGGAGGGGAGACCCAGTACTTC. This codes for CAISDLARGGETQYF.